These T cell receptor beta chains were read from a single sample in a study of T cells in localized non-small cell lung cancer. The repertoire was sequenced with immunoSEQ multiplex PCR; TCRdb's copy has only in-frame clones and lacks some. The sample lists about 48,000 clones, approximately 77% occurring once. The specimen was peripheral blood, collected before any cancer treatment. The source is a man aged 35 to 69 with stage I squamous cell lung carcinoma. Both conserved end residues are part of each CDR3. A D gene is named only where the DNA matches it firmly. Clone size, where shown, is once, few, many, or a class for clones that have expanded.

clone size	V gene	D gene	J gene	CDR3 DNA	CDR3 protein
.	TRBV19	TRBD1	TRBJ2-2	TGTGCCAGTAGTATGGGACAGGGATTCACCGGGGAGCTGTTTTTT	CASSMGQGFTGELFF
once	TRBV7-8	.	TRBJ2-5	TGTGCCAGCACCAAATCTGACACCAAAGAGACCCAGTACTTC	CASTKSDTKETQYF
.	TRBV28	.	TRBJ1-5	TGTGCCATCGGCAATCAGCCCCAGCATTTT	CAIGNQPQHF
.	TRBV6-5	TRBD1	TRBJ1-1	TGTGCCAGCAGTCCGGGACAGGGGTGGACTGAAGCTTTCTTT	CASSPGQGWTEAFF
.	TRBV7-8	.	TRBJ1-5	TGTGCCAGCAGCTTAGAGGGTCAGCCCCAGCATTTT	CASSLEGQPQHF
.	TRBV20-1	TRBD1	TRBJ2-7	TGCAGTGCGCAACAGGGGGACGAGCAGTACTTC	CSAQQGDEQYF
.	TRBV5-6	.	TRBJ1-6	TGTGCCAGCAGCTTGGCGGGCGGGTTTTCACCCCTCCACTTT	CASSLAGGFSPLHF
.	TRBV10-3	TRBD2	TRBJ2-1	TGTGCCACCCGACTGGCGGGGGGCCGGGGTGAGCAGTTCTTC	CATRLAGGRGEQFF
few	TRBV30	.	TRBJ1-3	TGTGCCTGGACTCCAGCGGGGGGAAGTCTAAACACCATATATTTT	CAWTPAGGSLNTIYF
.	TRBV7-2	.	TRBJ1-1	TGTGCCAGCAGCTTAGCGGGGTTAAAGACAACTTTCTTT	CASSLAGLKTTFF
.	TRBV7-9	TRBD1	TRBJ1-2	TGTGCCAGCAGCTTAGAGTGGGGGACAGGTCTTTATGGCTACACCTTC	CASSLEWGTGLYGYTF
once	TRBV27	TRBD1	TRBJ2-7	TGTGCCAGCAGTCCCCCCACGGGACAGGGCCGCAACGAGCAGTACTTC	CASSPPTGQGRNEQYF
.	TRBV4-1	.	TRBJ2-1	TGCGCCAGCAGCCAAGTTGGCCTCTACAATGAGCAGTTCTTC	CASSQVGLYNEQFF
.	TRBV28	TRBD1	TRBJ1-1	TGTGCCAGCAGTTTGAGGGACAGAGAAGCCTTCTTT	CASSLRDREAFF
.	TRBV19	.	TRBJ2-5	TGTGCCAGTACCGAGGAGACCCAGTACTTC	CASTEETQYF
few	TRBV5-4	.	TRBJ2-2	TGTGCCAGCAGCTCACCTATACGTGGGGCCGGGGAGCTGTTTTTT	CASSSPIRGAGELFF
.	TRBV2	TRBD2	TRBJ2-5	TGTGCCACCCGGACTAGCGGTCAAGAGACCCAGTACTTC	CATRTSGQETQYF
.	TRBV9	.	TRBJ1-2	TGTGCCAGCAGCGTAGAGGGCAGTCCTTCTTACTATGGCTACACCTTC	CASSVEGSPSYYGYTF
.	TRBV19	.	TRBJ2-6	TGTGCCAGTAGTTTGGGTTCTGGGGCCAACGTCCTGACTTTC	CASSLGSGANVLTF
.	TRBV5-1	.	TRBJ2-3	TGCGCCAGCAGCTTGGCCCGTGGCGGTCTGACAGATACGCAGTATTTT	CASSLARGGLTDTQYF
.	TRBV5-8	.	TRBJ1-2	TGTGCCAGCAGCCTAACAGGGTCCAACTATGGCTACACCTTC	CASSLTGSNYGYTF
.	TRBV19	.	TRBJ2-6	TGTGCCAGTAGTGGAAGGGGGGGCGTTGGGGCCAACGTCCTGACTTTC	CASSGRGGVGANVLTF
few	TRBV7-2	.	TRBJ2-5	TGTGCCAGCAGCTACCTCCCACAAGAGACCCAGTACTTC	CASSYLPQETQYF
.	TRBV6-5	.	TRBJ1-2	TGTGCCAGCAGTTATCAGGGGATTAACGGCTACACCTTC	CASSYQGINGYTF
.	TRBV30	.	TRBJ1-5	TGTGCCTGGAGTGTAGATTGGGGAGCTCAGCCCCAGCATTTT	CAWSVDWGAQPQHF
.	TRBV5-6	.	TRBJ1-5	TGTGCCAGCAGCTCCCTCTCGGGCCCGAACAATCAGCCCCAGCATTTT	CASSSLSGPNNQPQHF
.	TRBV7-6	.	TRBJ1-3	TGTGCCAGCAGCTTAGTTGTCGGGGGCTCTGGAAACACCATATATTTT	CASSLVVGGSGNTIYF
.	TRBV2	TRBD1	TRBJ2-3	TGTGCCAGCACCCTAGACAGGGGAGGCGCAGATACGCAGTATTTT	CASTLDRGGADTQYF
.	TRBV6-6	.	TRBJ2-7	TGTGCCAGCAGTTTACAGGGTTACGAGCAGTACTTC	CASSLQGYEQYF
.	TRBV28	.	TRBJ2-4	TGTGCCAGCAGTTTCGGAGGGAACAACATTCAGTACTTC	CASSFGGNNIQYF
.	TRBV29-1	TRBD1	TRBJ1-1	TGCAGCGTGCTGAGGGGACAGAGAGAAGCTTTCTTT	CSVLRGQREAFF
.	TRBV11-2	.	TRBJ2-5	TGTGCCAGCAGCTCGTCCAGGGGAGGAGAGACCCAGTACTTC	CASSSSRGGETQYF
.	TRBV5-8	TRBD2	TRBJ2-1	TGTGCCAGCATCTTGGGACTAGCCTACAATGAGCAGTTCTTC	CASILGLAYNEQFF
.	TRBV7-9	TRBD1	TRBJ1-5	TGTGCCAGCAGCTTAGGAGACAGGGTTCTGCATTTT	CASSLGDRVLHF
.	TRBV19	.	TRBJ2-3	TGTGCCAGTAGTATAGCCACTGCCGTGACGGGCACAGATACGCAGTATTTT	CASSIATAVTGTDTQYF
.	TRBV7-3	TRBD1	TRBJ1-3	TGTGCCAGCAGCTCTTCAGGGGGCTCTGGAAACACCATATATTTT	CASSSSGGSGNTIYF
once	TRBV15	.	TRBJ2-5	TGTGCCACCAGCAGAGAAGGATGGTCCGGGGCGGGGACCCACGGAATCAAAGAGACCCAGTACTTC	CATSREGWSGAGTHGIKETQYF